What follows are 20 T cell receptor beta chains derived from one specimen sequenced in a study of radiotherapy plus CTLA-4 blockade in lung cancer. TCRdb keeps only in-frame clones here, not all; method: immunoSEQ multiplex PCR. This sample has around 120,000 clones, with more than 65% found just once. Material: peripheral blood, obtained from a patient treated with radiotherapy plus ipilimumab. The source is a human donor with non-small cell lung cancer who had a partial response to radiotherapy plus ipilimumab.

This chain links TRBV18 with TRBJ2-7, with D perhaps TRBD2 (5 bases). The CDR3 totals 15 residues. Per the germline V gene, CDR1 is KGHSH and CDR2 is LQKENI. The V and J ends lost 0 bases and 6 bases respectively, with 15 bases between them. The CDR3 DNA sequence: TGTGCCAGCTCACCACCGGCAGGACGAGAGGGCGAGCAGTACTTC. Translating it yields CASSPPAGREGEQYF.

This clone was picked up a small number of times. For the CDR3, the DNA is TGTGCCAGCAGCCGTGGCACTAGCGGGAGCGAGCAGTACTTC. Its translation is CASSRGTSGSEQYF. V usage is TRBV5-4 and J usage is TRBJ2-7, with TRBD2 identical over 11 bases. Germline assignment: CDR1 SGHNT and CDR2 YYREEE (reference sequence). V lost 4 bases, J lost 6 bases, and 6 bases stayed unmatched. The CDR3 is made up of 14 amino acids.

This chain joins TRBV7-9 and TRBJ2-5; the match to TRBD2 covers 9 bases. V lost 1 base and J lost 5; bases outside the gene matches: 11. CDR1 is SEHNR and CDR2 is FQNEAQ in the germline V gene (reference sequence). The CDR3 spans 17 residues. This CDR3 is CASSLGPVAGVGETQYF. The DNA for the CDR3 is TGTGCCAGCAGCTTAGGTCCAGTAGCGGGAGTGGGGGAGACCCAGTACTTC.

The chain combines TRBV7-3 with TRBJ1-2; D gene uncertain. This CDR3 is 13 amino acids long. Germline V lookup: CDR1 SGHTA, CDR2 FQGTGA. V was cut by 4 bases and J by 4 bases, with 10 bases left in between. The CDR3 DNA reads as TGTGCCAGCAGCTCCCCGGGAGCCTATGGCTACACCTTC. Its protein is CASSSPGAYGYTF. The full variable domain, completed using reference TRBV7-3 and TRBJ1-2, is GAGVSQTPSNKVTEKGKYVELRCDPISGHTALYWYRQSLGQGPEFLIYFQGTGAADDSGLPNDRFFAVRPEGSVSTLKIQRTERGDSAVYLCASSSPGAYGYTFGSGTRLTVV.

V usage is TRBV10-2 and J usage is TRBJ2-7; D possibly corresponds to TRBD2 (6 bases). Germline CDR1 WSHSY, CDR2 SAAADI. The CDR3 has 14 amino acids. V was pared by 2 bases and J by 7 bases, with 15 bases between. CDR3 sequence (DNA): TGCGCCAGCAGTGAGCCCCCCGGGGAGGAGGAGCAGTACTTC. Translation: CASSEPPGEEEQYF.

This chain joins TRBV28 and TRBJ2-5; D is possibly TRBD1 (5 bases). Germline CDR1 is MDHEN and CDR2 is SYDVKM. The V end lost 8 bases, the J end lost 0 bases, and 16 bases lay between the germline ends. The CDR3 is 15 residues long. The CDR3 here is CASSTRAGNQETQYF. DNA of the CDR3: TGTGCCAGCTCCACCAGGGCAGGGAACCAAGAGACCCAGTACTTC.

The chain combines TRBV6-6 with TRBJ2-1; 12 nucleotides align to TRBD2. The CDR3 length is 15 residues. V lost 5 bases and J lost 8; bases outside the gene matches: 7. CDR1 is MNHNY and CDR2 is SVGAGI in the germline V gene (reference sequence). DNA for the CDR3: TGTGCCAGCAGTGCACTAGCGGGAGGTATAGATGAGCAGTTCTTC. This codes for CASSALAGGIDEQFF.

The genes are TRBV7-2 and TRBJ2-2, with D unresolved. This CDR3 has 13 residues. Trimming cost V 2 bases and J 6 bases, with 7 bases left between them. The V gene's germline CDR1 is SGHTA and CDR2 FQGNSA. The DNA of the CDR3 is TGTGCCAGCAGCTTATCCCAGGCCGGGGAGCTGTTTTTT. It codes for CASSLSQAGELFF.

The chain carries TRBV19 and TRBJ1-4; D perhaps matches TRBD1 (6 bases). The CDR3 extends over 14 amino acids. Germline assignment: CDR1 LNHDA and CDR2 SQIVND (reference sequence). The germline V and J ends were trimmed by 3 bases and 7 bases, with 12 bases remaining between them. CDR3 nucleotide sequence: TGTGCCAGTAGTATCATGGGGGCGGCTGAAAAACTGTTTTTT. This gives the protein CASSIMGAAEKLFF.

This chain links TRBV28 with TRBJ2-3, with a weak D call TRBD2 (5 bases). The length of the CDR3 is 14 residues. The germline V gene has CDR1 MDHEN and CDR2 SYDVKM. V was shortened by 5 bases and J by 2 bases, with 11 bases between the two germline ends. The CDR3 is CASSPGEITDTQYF. The DNA of the CDR3 is TGTGCCAGCAGTCCTGGGGAGATCACAGATACGCAGTATTTT.

The V and J genes are TRBV9 and TRBJ2-2, with TRBD1 identical over 7 bases. With 0 bases clipped from V and 4 bases from J, the junction kept 6 bases outside the gene matches. Germline-derived CDR1 and CDR2 are SGDLS and YYNGEE. The CDR3 runs to 16 residues. In DNA form, the CDR3 reads TGTGCCAGCAGCGTAGAGGGGGCAGGGACCACCGGGGAGCTGTTTTTT. It yields the protein CASSVEGAGTTGELFF.

The chain has TRBV9 and TRBJ2-3; TRBD1 agrees at 9 bases. CDR1 is SGDLS and CDR2 is YYNGEE in the germline V gene. This CDR3 has 14 amino acids. Trimming at V came to 8 bases and at J to 2 bases, leaving 6 bases not matched to a gene. As DNA, the CDR3 is TGTGCCAGTGGACAGGGGCGACCCACAGATACGCAGTATTTT. Translated, it gives CASGQGRPTDTQYF. Based on the CDR3 plus reference TRBV9 and TRBJ2-3, the full variable domain is DSGVTQTPKHLITATGQRVTLRCSPRSGDLSVYWYQQSLDQGLQFLIQYYNGEERAKGNILERFSAQQFPDLHSELNLSSLELGDSALYFCASGQGRPTDTQYFGPGTRLTVL.

V is TRBV5-1 and J is TRBJ2-1; 10 nucleotides line up with TRBD2. There are 16 residues in the CDR3. The V and J ends lost 4 bases and 0 bases, in that order; junction bases with no gene match: 4. CDR1 and CDR2 from the germline V gene are SGHRS and YFSETQ. The CDR3 DNA follows: TGCGCCAGCAGCACCTGGACTAGCGGCTCCTACAATGAGCAGTTCTTC. Residues: CASSTWTSGSYNEQFF.

This clone has a handful of counts. The chain combines TRBV5-1 with TRBJ2-1; possible D gene TRBD2, 6 bases. The germline gives CDR1 SGHRS, CDR2 YFSETQ. CDR3 length: 15 amino acids. V was pared by 0 bases and J by 9 bases, with 16 bases between. The CDR3 coding sequence is TGCGCCAGCAGCTTGGGTGGGGGGTCGTATGGTGAGCAGTTCTTC. Its protein product is CASSLGGGSYGEQFF.

The genes are TRBV16 and TRBJ1-5; no definite D call. Germline lookup yields CDR1 KGHSY and CDR2 FQNENV. V gave up 4 bases and J gave up 2 bases, with 15 bases separating them. The CDR3 consists of 16 residues. The CDR3 loop reads CASSRGLRAGNQPQHF. CDR3 bases: TGTGCCAGCAGCCGAGGGCTACGAGCAGGCAATCAGCCCCAGCATTTT. Supplemented by reference TRBV16 and TRBJ1-5, the full variable domain reads GEEVAQTPKHLVRGEGQKAKLYCAPIKGHSYVFWYQQVLKNEFKFLISFQNENVFDETGMPKERFSAKCLPNSPCSLEIQATKLEDSAVYFCASSRGLRAGNQPQHFGDGTRLSIL.

This sequence joins TRBV28 and TRBJ1-5, with D perhaps TRBD1 (5 bases). Germline lookup yields CDR1 MDHEN and CDR2 SYDVKM. Trimming stripped 6 bases from V and 1 base from J, with 13 bases between. This CDR3 comprises 15 residues. The CDR3 DNA sequence: TGTGCCAGCAGCCGCGGGGGTGCCAGCAATCAGCCCCAGCATTTT. This translates into CASSRGGASNQPQHF.

This chain connects TRBV5-5 to TRBJ2-2; the D gene is possibly TRBD2 (5 bases). The CDR3 has 16 residues. Per the germline V gene, CDR1 is SGHKS and CDR2 is YYEKEE (reference sequence). With 1 base removed from V and 0 bases from J, the gap between germline ends came to 10 bases. CDR3 in DNA: TGTGCCAGCAGCTTGTCGAGGGTCTCGAACACCGGGGAGCTGTTTTTT. It codes for CASSLSRVSNTGELFF.

This clone was recorded a few times. V gene TRBV2 combines with J gene TRBJ1-2; D gene ambiguous. The CDR3 consists of 13 residues. Looked up from germline, CDR1 is SNHLY and CDR2 is FYNNEI. V was shortened by 1 base and J by 5 bases, with 8 bases between the two germline ends. CDR3 amino acids: CASSEVARYGYTF. In DNA, the CDR3 is TGTGCCAGCAGTGAAGTAGCCCGATATGGCTACACCTTC.

This sequence joins TRBV5-5 and TRBJ1-1, with 8 bases identical to TRBD1. The CDR3 has 13 residues. The germline V gene encodes CDR1 SGHKS and CDR2 YYEKEE (reference sequence). Germline trimming cut 4 bases from V and 6 bases from J; bases unmatched to any gene: 5. The CDR3 DNA is TGTGCCAGCAGCCTCCGGACAGGGTCTGAAGCTTTCTTT. The encoded protein is CASSLRTGSEAFF.

V and J are TRBV2 and TRBJ2-2, with D perhaps TRBD2 (6 bases). This CDR3 region has 15 residues. Germline loops: CDR1 SNHLY, CDR2 FYNNEI. V lost 7 bases to trimming and J lost 0 bases, with 12 bases between them. CDR3 loop: CASILGLPNTGELFF. The CDR3 coding sequence is TGTGCCAGCATACTGGGACTCCCGAACACCGGGGAGCTGTTTTTT.